The 13 T cell receptor beta chains presented below share a single source sample, sequenced in a study of cytomegalovirus exposure and HLA in healthy donors. The PCR contained 60 Vbeta and 13 Jbeta primers. The data were produced by immunoSEQ multiplex PCR, yet TCRdb's version contains in-frame clones alone and is incomplete. This table holds approximately 250,000 clones, roughly 78% found once. The sequencing sample was made of PBMCs. The receptors here all came from a boy younger than 18 in good health and CMV-seronegative.

Comments on this clone: This CDR3 is also generated by other DNA sequences in the sample. The rearrangement uses TRBV30 and TRBJ1-1; 7 positions match TRBD1. This CDR3 is built from 15 residues. Germline trimming cut 1 base from V and 0 bases from J; bases unmatched to any gene: 5. Germline V gene lookup returns CDR1 GTSNPN and CDR2 SVGIG (reference sequence). The CDR3: CAWSGRGGMNTEAFF. CDR3 sequence (DNA): TGTGCCTGGAGTGGCAGAGGGGGCATGAACACTGAAGCTTTCTTT.

The genes are TRBV7-2 and TRBJ1-2, with 9 positions matching TRBD1. J lost 4 bases, V lost 1 base, and 10 bases had no gene match. The CDR3 sequence is 17 residues long. Germline V gene data show CDR1 as SGHTA and CDR2 as FQGNSA. The CDR3 is CASSLGAQGAVFYGYTF. CDR3 bases: TGTGCCAGCAGCTTAGGGGCACAGGGGGCGGTTTTCTATGGCTACACCTTC.

The chain recombines TRBV29-1 with TRBJ1-1; 7 bases fit TRBD1. V lost 4 bases to trimming and J lost 3 bases; unmatched junction nucleotides: 8. The CDR3 loop spans 14 amino acids. Germline lookup yields CDR1 SQVTM and CDR2 ANQGSEA. The CDR3 sequence is CSVGRGQLDTEAFF. CDR3 nucleotide sequence: TGCAGCGTTGGGAGGGGGCAGTTGGACACTGAAGCTTTCTTT.

This chain links TRBV10-3 with TRBJ1-5, with D possibly being TRBD1 (5 bases). This CDR3 contains 13 residues. Looked up from germline, CDR1 is ENHRY and CDR2 is SYGVKD. Trimming cost V 10 bases and J 2 bases, with 12 bases left between them. In DNA, the CDR3 is TGTGCCAACGCCCAGACAGGCAATCAGCCCCAGCATTTT. It translates to CANAQTGNQPQHF.

V and J are TRBV28 and TRBJ1-1; D unclear. CDR3 length equals 12 residues. Trimming cost V 10 bases and J 1 base, with 10 bases left between them. Germline lookup yields CDR1 MDHEN and CDR2 SYDVKM. CDR3 bases: TGTGCCACCCTAGTAGGGAACACTGAAGCTTTCTTT. Amino acids: CATLVGNTEAFF.

This clone has a handful of counts. The chain joins TRBV6-5 to TRBJ1-2; a weak D match, TRBD1 (5 bases). The germline V gene encodes CDR1 MNHEY and CDR2 SVGAGI. Trimming removed 5 bases at V and 8 bases at J, with 15 bases between. The CDR3 loop spans 13 amino acids. The CDR3 reads CASSKGTRGGYTF. CDR3 bases: TGTGCCAGCAGTAAGGGGACTCGAGGGGGCTACACCTTC.

The chain joins TRBV29-1 to TRBJ1-3; 7 bases are a match to TRBD1. J was trimmed by 4 bases and V by 4 bases; bases with no gene match: 7. The CDR3 extends over 14 amino acids. The germline V gene encodes CDR1 SQVTM and CDR2 ANQGSEA. The CDR3: CSVVEGAMGNTIYF. For the CDR3, the DNA is TGCAGCGTTGTTGAGGGGGCGATGGGAAACACCATATATTTT. The full variable domain, with the rest looked up from reference TRBV29-1 and TRBJ1-3, is SAVISQKPSRDICQRGTSLTIQCQVDSQVTMMFWYRQQPGQSLTLIATANQGSEATYESGFVIDKFPISRPNLTFSTLTVSNMSPEDSSIYLCSVVEGAMGNTIYFGEGSWLTVV.

This clone was seen a few times. The gene calls are TRBV7-8 and TRBJ2-6; TRBD2 matches at 11 bases. Germline CDR1 is SGHVS and CDR2 is FQNEAQ. The CDR3 contains 18 residues. Trimming at V came to 3 bases and at J to 4 bases, leaving 8 bases not matched to a gene. The CDR3 here is CASSFSSGGPQGANVLTF. Written as DNA, the CDR3 is TGTGCCAGCAGCTTTTCTAGCGGGGGGCCCCAAGGGGCCAACGTCCTGACTTTC. The full variable domain, rest sourced from reference TRBV7-8 and TRBJ2-6, is GAGVSQSPRYKVAKRGQDVALRCDPISGHVSLFWYQQALGQGPEFLTYFQNEAQLDKSGLPSDRFFAERPEGSVSTLKIQRTQQEDSAVYLCASSFSSGGPQGANVLTFGAGSRLTVL.

The chain uses TRBV5-1 and TRBJ1-4; 8 bases match TRBD1. J was trimmed by 7 bases and V by 3 bases; bases with no gene match: 8. Germline CDR1 and CDR2: SGHRS and YFSETQ. The CDR3 has 15 amino acids. As DNA, the CDR3 is TGCGCCAGCAGCTACAGACAGGGGTTCGGTGAAAAACTGTTTTTT. As protein: CASSYRQGFGEKLFF.

This chain joins TRBV5-1 and TRBJ2-1; TRBD1 aligns across 7 bases. This CDR3 is built from 17 residues. J gave up 0 bases and V 4 bases, and 10 bases lay outside the gene matches. Looked up from germline, CDR1 is SGHRS and CDR2 is YFSETQ. CDR3 region: CASSAYRGFSSYNEQFF. The CDR3 coding sequence is TGCGCCAGCAGCGCATACAGGGGATTTAGCTCCTACAATGAGCAGTTCTTC.

This sequence joins TRBV7-9 and TRBJ2-2; TRBD2 might be the D (5 bases). Germline CDR1 and CDR2: SEHNR and FQNEAQ (reference sequence). V was cut by 5 bases and J by 2 bases, with 15 bases left in between. The CDR3 totals 16 residues. The CDR3 DNA follows: TGTGCCAGCAGCGATTCCCCGGACTTTAACACCGGGGAGCTGTTTTTT. Translating gives CASSDSPDFNTGELFF.

This chain joins TRBV7-9 and TRBJ2-1; the D gene is possibly TRBD2 (5 bases). The CDR3 spans 16 residues. Trimming took off 4 bases at V and 1 base at J, with 14 bases between the two ends. The germline gives CDR1 SEHNR, CDR2 FQNEAQ (reference sequence). The CDR3: CASSSRTGSSYNEQFF. The CDR3 region has the DNA TGTGCCAGCAGCTCTAGGACTGGTTCGTCCTACAATGAGCAGTTCTTC.

There are a few counts of this clone. The J gene is TRBJ2-1, the V gene TRBV6-1, with TRBD2 matching over 9 bases. The V and J ends lost 1 base and 6 bases, in that order; junction bases with no gene match: 4. CDR3 size: 15 residues. Per germline, CDR1 MNHNS and CDR2 SASEGT. The chain's CDR3 is CASSEVGGGANEQFF. In DNA form, the CDR3 reads TGTGCCAGCAGTGAAGTGGGCGGGGGGGCCAATGAGCAGTTCTTC.